The present entry profiles one TCR beta chain with its context. After removal of 5 bases from V and 4 bases from J, the junction contained 9 bases not matched to a gene. The germline V gene encodes CDR1 SEHNR and CDR2 FQNEAQ (reference sequence). The CDR3 covers 15 residues. This sample was taken from a study of cytomegalovirus exposure and HLA in healthy donors. Study information: About 77 million unique TCRs from HLA-typed donors made up an early data release.

Primers for the PCR totalled 60 Vbeta and 13 Jbeta. Data came from immunoSEQ multiplex PCR; TCRdb stores just in-frame clones and leaves some out. The sample lists about 100,000 clones; about 75% were seen once. The source of this sequence is a man aged 35 to 55 in good health and CMV-seropositive. The rearrangement links TRBV7-9 to TRBJ2-3; TRBD2 matches at 7 bases. Sequenced sample: PBMCs. CDR3 in amino acids: CASSPGGFRADTQYF. The CDR3 DNA reads TGTGCCAGCAGCCCCGGGGGGTTCCGTGCAGATACGCAGTATTTT.